A single sample is the source of the 28 T cell receptor beta chains below, sequenced in a study of early T cells in non-severe SARS-CoV-2 infection. TCRdb redid the calling of the 5' RACE reads with MiXCR, one entry per CDR3 protein. The sample lists about 58,000 distinct CDR3 sequences, about 13% occurring once. Input material: whole blood. These receptors were collected from an adult who was a healthcare worker with PCR-confirmed SARS-CoV-2 infection or an uninfected control (not recorded which).

V is TRBV5-4 and J is TRBJ2-2; TRBD2 agrees at 7 bases. The CDR3 spans 13 residues. Trimming at V came to 0 bases and at J to 8 bases, leaving 1 base not matched to a gene. Germline CDR1 and CDR2: SGHNT and YYREEE (reference sequence). The DNA for the CDR3 is TGTGCCAGCAGCTTGGGACTAGCAGGGGAGCTGTTTTTT. It encodes CASSLGLAGELFF.

J is TRBJ1-2 and V is TRBV12-5; possible D gene TRBD1, 5 bases. V shed 2 bases and J shed 8 bases, with 21 bases lying between them. Looked up from germline, CDR1 is LGHNT and CDR2 is FRNRAP. CDR3 length: 16 residues. CDR3 bases: TGTGCTAGTGGTTTGCCACCCGGGGCCGCCAGGATAGGCTACACCTTC. Protein product: CASGLPPGAARIGYTF.

The table lists this clonotype with a few counts. The V and J genes are TRBV28 and TRBJ1-1; D gene uncertain. Trimming took off 1 base at V and 7 bases at J, with 10 bases between the two ends. CDR1 is MDHEN and CDR2 is SYDVKM in the germline V gene. The CDR3 is made up of 13 amino acids. This CDR3 reads CASSLLKGNEAFF. The CDR3 DNA reads as TGTGCCAGCAGTTTATTGAAGGGAAATGAAGCTTTCTTT.

The table lists this clonotype with many counts. The chain couples TRBV27 to TRBJ2-2, with TRBD1 identical over 8 bases. The CDR3 totals 16 residues. Germline V gene data show CDR1 as MNHEY and CDR2 as SMNVEV (reference sequence). V shed 5 bases and J 5 bases; nucleotides not matched to a gene: 10. This chain's CDR3 is CASSPTRTGQTGELFF. The CDR3 nucleotides read TGTGCCAGCAGTCCAACCCGGACAGGGCAGACCGGGGAGCTGTTTTTT.

The sample holds many counts of this clonotype. The chain joins TRBV6-2 or TRBV6-3 to TRBJ2-7, with D possibly matching TRBD1 (5 bases). There are 12 residues in the CDR3. Deletions cut 6 bases from V and 1 base from J, with 7 bases between. Germline lookup yields CDR1 MNHEY and CDR2 SVGEGT. CDR3 nucleotides: TGTGCCAGCAGCCAGGGTTCCTACGAGCAGTACTTC. Its translation is CASSQGSYEQYF.

The V gene is TRBV6-5, the J gene TRBJ1-5; TRBD1 might be the D (5 bases). This CDR3 is built from 13 residues. Germline V gene data show CDR1 as MNHEY and CDR2 as SVGAGI. V was clipped by 6 bases and J by 7 bases, with 13 bases between them. Here the CDR3 DNA reads TGTGCCAGCAGGGGAGGGGTTGGCCAGCCCCAGCATTTT. This sequence encodes CASRGGVGQPQHF.

V is TRBV20-1 and J is TRBJ2-1; TRBD2 aligns across 12 bases. Trimming cost V 6 bases and J 2 bases; bases outside gene matches: 14. This CDR3 has 18 amino acids. Germline V gives CDR1 DFQATT, CDR2 SNEGSKA (reference sequence). Here the CDR3 DNA reads TGCAGTGCCCGCGGTCCACTAGCGGGAGGACTCCCCTACAATGAGCAGTTCTTC. Residues: CSARGPLAGGLPYNEQFF.

The rearrangement links TRBV5-1 to TRBJ2-2; D possibly corresponds to TRBD1 (6 bases). Germline CDR1 and CDR2: SGHRS and YFSETQ. This CDR3 has 16 residues. V lost 4 bases to trimming and J lost 1 base, with 14 bases between them. The DNA of the CDR3 is TGCGCCAGCAGCCACAGGGCATCCATGAACACCGGGGAGCTGTTTTTT. This translates into CASSHRASMNTGELFF.

V and J are TRBV7-3 and TRBJ2-2, with D perhaps matching TRBD1 (6 bases). V lost 6 bases and J 1 base, leaving 9 bases between the germline ends. Germline assignment: CDR1 SGHTA and CDR2 FQGTGA. The CDR3 contains 14 residues. CDR3 nucleotide sequence: TGTGCCAGCAGGTTACAGGGGAACACCGGGGAGCTGTTTTTT. Translating gives CASRLQGNTGELFF. Full variable domain (rest looked up from reference TRBV7-3 and TRBJ2-2): GAGVSQTPSNKVTEKGKYVELRCDPISGHTALYWYRQSLGQGPEFLIYFQGTGAADDSGLPNDRFFAVRPEGSVSTLKIQRTERGDSAVYLCASRLQGNTGELFFGEGSRLTVL.

This clonotype was counted a single time. The chain joins TRBV9 to TRBJ2-7; D is uncertain. CDR3 length equals 14 residues. Germline V gene data show CDR1 as SGDLS and CDR2 as YYNGEE. Trimming took off 1 base at V and 0 bases at J, with 8 bases between the two ends. CDR3 coding DNA: TGTGCCAGCAGCGTAATTCCGAGCTCCTACGAGCAGTACTTC. This translates into CASSVIPSSYEQYF.

The chain carries TRBV28 and TRBJ1-2; D is uncertain. Trimming stripped 10 bases from V and 6 bases from J, with 18 bases between. Germline CDR1 MDHEN, CDR2 SYDVKM. The CDR3 runs to 13 residues. The CDR3 protein is CATSVTARDGYTF. Written as DNA, the CDR3 is TGTGCCACGTCGGTTACAGCAAGGGATGGCTACACCTTC.

This clonotype was detected ten times or more. The chain couples TRBV6-1 to TRBJ2-3, with 8 positions matching TRBD1. This CDR3 spans 16 amino acids. Germline lookup yields CDR1 MNHNS and CDR2 SASEGT. Trimming removed 4 bases from V and 2 bases from J; junction bases left unmatched: 8. The CDR3 region is CASSGSHRGDTDTQYF. CDR3 DNA: TGTGCCAGCAGTGGCTCGCACAGGGGGGACACAGATACGCAGTATTTT.

The V and J genes are TRBV10-3 and TRBJ2-3; 8 bases map to TRBD1. The CDR3 is made up of 16 amino acids. CDR1 and CDR2 (germline): ENHRY, SYGVKD. The V gene end was trimmed by 2 bases and the J gene end by 1 base; junction bases not matched to a gene: 5. The CDR3 spells CAISEDPGQGTDTQYF. The CDR3 coding sequence is TGTGCCATCAGTGAGGATCCGGGACAGGGCACAGATACGCAGTATTTT.

There are many counts of this clonotype. The rearrangement joins TRBV6-2 or TRBV6-3 to TRBJ2-7, with a possible D match to TRBD2 (5 bases). Trimming took off 5 bases at V and 3 bases at J, with 17 bases between the two ends. CDR3 size: 15 residues. Per germline, CDR1 MNHEY and CDR2 SVGEGT. The CDR3 coding sequence is TGTGCCAGCAGTATGGTGGGAGCATACTTCTACGAGCAGTACTTC. Its protein product is CASSMVGAYFYEQYF.

The gene calls are TRBV7-9 and TRBJ1-3, with D unresolved. The V gene lost 1 base and the J gene lost 0 bases, with 4 bases spanning the gap. The CDR3 has 14 amino acids. Germline-derived CDR1 and CDR2 are SEHNR and FQNEAQ (reference sequence). DNA of the CDR3: TGTGCCAGCAGCTTAGGCAGCTCTGGAAACACCATATATTTT. It specifies CASSLGSSGNTIYF.

A few counts support this clonotype. This rearrangement joins TRBV6-5 to TRBJ2-3, with 7 bases fitting TRBD2. Germline values: CDR1 MNHEY, CDR2 SVGAGI. With V trimmed by 2 bases and J by 2 bases, 4 bases remained unmatched. The CDR3 covers 15 residues. DNA of the CDR3: TGTGCCAGCAGTTACGTCGGGGGGTCCACAGATACGCAGTATTTT. This gives the protein CASSYVGGSTDTQYF.

Regarding this clonotype: Being one base from a much bigger clone, this may be a read error. The CDR3 region is CACTGPNTGAFF. The CDR3 DNA sequence: TGTGCCTGTACAGGGCCGAACACTGGAGCTTTCTTT. V and J are TRBV6-6 and TRBJ1-1; weak D call: TRBD1 (6 bases). This CDR3 comprises 12 residues. Germline CDR1 reads MNHNY; CDR2 reads SVGAGI (reference sequence).

This clonotype was recorded at least ten times. The rearrangement joins TRBV10-3 to TRBJ1-1; possible D gene TRBD1, 6 bases. There are 14 residues in the CDR3. Trimming removed 5 bases at V and 0 bases at J, with 10 bases between. Germline values: CDR1 ENHRY, CDR2 SYGVKD. CDR3 protein: CAISPGAMNTEAFF. CDR3 DNA sequence: TGTGCCATCAGTCCAGGGGCAATGAACACTGAAGCTTTCTTT.

The CDR3 is CASRRTDSTGELFF. The DNA for the CDR3 is TGTGCCAGCAGGAGGACAGATTCCACCGGGGAGCTGTTTTTT. V usage is TRBV6-5 and J usage is TRBJ2-2; D possibly corresponds to TRBD1 (6 bases). Trimming shortened V by 6 bases and J by 4 bases, and 12 bases separated the two germline ends. The CDR3 runs to 14 residues. In germline, CDR1 is MNHEY, CDR2 SVGAGI.

This clonotype was observed at least ten times. V and J are TRBV11-3 and TRBJ2-1; D unclear. Per germline, CDR1 SGHNT and CDR2 YENEEA. The V and J ends lost 1 base and 12 bases respectively, with 19 bases between them. The CDR3 is made up of 15 amino acids. CDR3 region: CASSLGSALASGQFF. CDR3 nucleotide sequence: TGTGCCAGCAGCTTAGGGTCAGCGCTCGCTTCGGGGCAGTTCTTC.

This clonotype was counted between two and nine times. This sequence joins TRBV4-1 and TRBJ1-1; no definite D call. Germline CDR1 MGHRA, CDR2 YSYEKL. V gave up 3 bases and J gave up 3 bases, with 11 bases separating them. The CDR3 runs to 14 residues. DNA of the CDR3: TGCGCCAGCAGCCATCCCTCTAAGTACACTGAAGCTTTCTTT. It encodes CASSHPSKYTEAFF.

This clonotype ranks as medium-sized (0.01 to 0.1%). The chain is built from TRBV7-6 and TRBJ2-2, with 11 bases that match TRBD2. The CDR3 runs to 16 residues. V gave up 3 bases and J gave up 8 bases; unmatched junction bases: 8. Germline CDR1 is SGHVS and CDR2 is FNYEAQ. CDR3 sequence reads: CASSFLLAGGSGELFF. CDR3 nucleotides: TGTGCCAGCAGCTTCCTCCTAGCGGGAGGATCTGGGGAGCTGTTTTTT.

The J gene is TRBJ2-3, the V gene TRBV5-1; 8 positions agree with TRBD1. Germline lookup yields CDR1 SGHRS and CDR2 YFSETQ. The CDR3 is made up of 15 amino acids. V lost 2 bases and J lost 0; bases outside the gene matches: 2. CDR3 protein: CASSFDRGSTDTQYF. In DNA, the CDR3 is TGCGCCAGCAGCTTTGACAGGGGAAGCACAGATACGCAGTATTTT.

Many counts were recorded for this clonotype. The chain recombines TRBV7-9 with TRBJ1-2; 8 positions match TRBD1. Germline V gives CDR1 SEHNR, CDR2 FQNEAQ (reference sequence). J lost 8 bases, V lost 4 bases, and 15 bases had no gene match. This CDR3 region has 16 residues. The CDR3: CASSSWENRGMRGYTF. DNA of the CDR3: TGTGCCAGCAGCTCATGGGAGAACAGGGGGATGAGAGGCTACACCTTC.

The V gene is TRBV5-1, the J gene TRBJ2-1; unclear D gene. The germline CDR1 and CDR2 sequences are SGHRS and YFSETQ. The V end lost 3 bases, the J end lost 6 bases, and 10 bases lay between the germline ends. The CDR3 totals 13 residues. The CDR3 is CASSWAAFNEQFF. DNA of the CDR3: TGCGCCAGCAGCTGGGCCGCGTTCAATGAGCAGTTCTTC. Drawing the rest from reference TRBV5-1 and TRBJ2-1, the complete variable domain is KAGVTQTPRYLIKTRGQQVTLSCSPISGHRSVSWYQQTPGQGLQFLFEYFSETQRNKGNFPGRFSGRQFSNSRSEMNVSTLELGDSALYLCASSWAAFNEQFFGPGTRLTVL.

This clonotype was recorded a few times. The chain carries TRBV10-3 and TRBJ1-2; a possible D gene is TRBD1 (6 bases). Trimming stripped 6 bases from V and 2 bases from J, with 7 bases between. The CDR3 has 12 residues. Per the germline V gene, CDR1 is ENHRY and CDR2 is SYGVKD. CDR3 region: CAISQGNYGYTF. The CDR3 nucleotides are TGTGCCATCAGCCAGGGGAACTATGGCTACACCTTC.

The chain couples TRBV29-1 to TRBJ2-2; the D is unclear. Deletions cut 1 base from V and 0 bases from J, with 3 bases between. Looked up from germline, CDR1 is SQVTM and CDR2 is ANQGSEA. CDR3 size: 13 residues. The CDR3 DNA sequence: TGCAGCGTTGAAGCCTCGAACACCGGGGAGCTGTTTTTT. Encoded protein: CSVEASNTGELFF.

This chain links TRBV4-1 with TRBJ2-7; D call uncertain. Trimming took off 8 bases at V and 3 bases at J, with 23 bases between the two ends. CDR3 length: 16 amino acids. Germline values: CDR1 MGHRA, CDR2 YSYEKL. The CDR3 loop is CASSPISGRSLYEQYF. Written as DNA, the CDR3 is TGCGCCAGCTCACCAATCTCGGGCAGGAGTCTCTACGAGCAGTACTTC.